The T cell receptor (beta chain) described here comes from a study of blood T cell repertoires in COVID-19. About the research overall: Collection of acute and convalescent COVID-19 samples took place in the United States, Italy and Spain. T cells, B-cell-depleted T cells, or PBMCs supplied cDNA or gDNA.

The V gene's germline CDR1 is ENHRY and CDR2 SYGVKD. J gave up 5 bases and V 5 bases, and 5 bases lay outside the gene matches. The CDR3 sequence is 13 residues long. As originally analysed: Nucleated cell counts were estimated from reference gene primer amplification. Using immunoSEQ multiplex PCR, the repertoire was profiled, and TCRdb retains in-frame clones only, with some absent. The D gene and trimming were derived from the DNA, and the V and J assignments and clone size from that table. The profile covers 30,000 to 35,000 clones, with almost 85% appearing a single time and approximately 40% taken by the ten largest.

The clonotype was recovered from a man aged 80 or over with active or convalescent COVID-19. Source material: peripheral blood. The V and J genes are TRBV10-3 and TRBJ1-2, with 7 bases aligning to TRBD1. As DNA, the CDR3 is TGTGCCATCAGTAGGGACAGCAAGTATGGCTACACCTTC. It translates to CAISRDSKYGYTF.